This T cell receptor beta chain was sequenced in a study of T cell responses to AZD1222 COVID-19 vaccine. Regarding the study as a whole: White British ancestry dominated among donors, who included more females, and clonal diversity was possibly underestimated. Recipients of AZD1222 seropositive at baseline numbered only 5 or 6. Repertoires in all cases were sampled only once the peak T cell response had passed. Vaccine-related CD4 TCRs covered spike, predominating at 160-218 and 743-854.

This clone came up once. Its antigen is currently unknown. Trimming at V came to 1 base and at J to 7 bases, leaving 5 bases not matched to a gene. Germline lookup yields CDR1 SGHDT and CDR2 YYEEEE. The CDR3 is 14 residues long. Libraries were prepared by immunoSEQ multiplex PCR; TCRdb keeps only in-frame clonotypes and omits some of them. The sample lists about 150,000 clones; around 86% were seen once. The sequencing here drew on peripheral blood, taken on day 0 of MenACWY control vaccination. The V call is TRBV5-6, the J call TRBJ1-5, with TRBD1 matching 7 bases. The source is an adult in good health. The CDR3 loop is CASSLRGGGQPQHF. DNA of the CDR3: TGTGCCAGCAGCTTGAGAGGGGGCGGCCAGCCCCAGCATTTT. The variable domain in full, completed from reference TRBV5-6 and TRBJ1-5, reads DAGVTQSPTHLIKTRGQQVTLRCSPKSGHDTVSWYQQALGQGPQFIFQYYEEEERQRGNFPDRFSGHQFPNYSSELNVNALLLGDSALYLCASSLRGGGQPQHFGDGTRLSIL.